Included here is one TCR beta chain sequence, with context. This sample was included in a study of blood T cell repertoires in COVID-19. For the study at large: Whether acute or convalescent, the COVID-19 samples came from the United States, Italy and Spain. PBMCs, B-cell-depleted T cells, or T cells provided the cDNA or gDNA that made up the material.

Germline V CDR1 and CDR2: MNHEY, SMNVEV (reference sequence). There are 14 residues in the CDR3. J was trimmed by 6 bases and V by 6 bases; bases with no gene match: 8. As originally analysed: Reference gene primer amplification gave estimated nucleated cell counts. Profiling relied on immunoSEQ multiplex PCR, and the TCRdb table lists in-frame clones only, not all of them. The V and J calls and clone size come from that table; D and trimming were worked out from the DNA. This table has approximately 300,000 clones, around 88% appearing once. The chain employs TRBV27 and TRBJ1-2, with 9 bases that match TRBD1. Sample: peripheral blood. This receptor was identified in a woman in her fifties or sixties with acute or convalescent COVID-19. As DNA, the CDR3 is TGTGCCAGCAGAGTACAGGGGGCGCTTGATGGCTACACCTTC. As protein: CASRVQGALDGYTF.